This T cell receptor (beta chain) was observed in a study of blood T cell repertoires in COVID-19. For this clone: At one boundary the junction diverges from the germline segment, which might be a read error.

Participant ages covered about 18 to 89 years across about 22 US areas. Participants had their cohort set by participant-reported clinical history. Source study methods: By means of reference gene primer amplification, nucleated cell counts were estimated. Sequencing was performed with immunoSEQ multiplex PCR; in TCRdb, only in-frame clones are kept and a portion is missing. That table furnishes V, J and clone size, whereas the DNA furnished D and trimming. This table has 290,000 or so clones, approximately 78% appearing once. The sequence was obtained from a man in his forties or fifties who had been exposed to COVID-19. The sequencing input was PBMCs or T cells enriched from blood (not recorded which).

CDR3 sequence reads: CASSPQGSYQPQHF. Here the CDR3 DNA reads TGTGCCAGCAGCCCTCAGGGTAGCTATCAGCCCCAGCATTTT. The chain combines TRBV7-9 with TRBJ1-5; tentatively, D is TRBD1 (5 bases). This CDR3 contains 14 residues. The germline V gene has CDR1 SEHNR and CDR2 FQNEAQ (reference sequence).